Below, 18 T cell receptor beta chains from the same sample are listed, as sequenced in a study of tumor and adjacent non-tumor tissue in lung cancer. TCRbeta libraries were built with three rounds of nested PCR, modified from ARM-PCR. Via MiXCR, TCRdb re-called the multiplex PCR reads, giving one row per CDR3 protein. The sample comprises over 100,000 distinct CDR3 sequences, 50% to 70% of which are singletons, and around 20% rests with the top ten. This sample's RNA came from whole unsorted tissue. Distant lung tissue was collected more than 3 cm away from the tumor edge. Material: distant non-tumor lung tissue. The receptors come from a man between 60 and 75 years old with non-small cell lung cancer.

The rearrangement links TRBV5-4 to TRBJ2-2; 7 bases align to TRBD2. Per germline, CDR1 SGHNT and CDR2 YYREEE (reference sequence). V was clipped by 0 bases and J by 4 bases; unmatched bases: 3. This CDR3 comprises 15 residues. In DNA, the CDR3 is TGTGCCAGCAGCTTGGCAGTAGCGGGCACCGGGGAGCTGTTTTTT. This gives the protein CASSLAVAGTGELFF.

As for this clonotype: The germline gene is not matched at one end of the junction; a read error may be the cause. The chain carries TRBV11-1 and TRBJ1-2; a possible D gene is TRBD1 (6 bases). This CDR3 region has 14 residues. Germline CDR1 SGHAT, CDR2 FQDESV (reference sequence). CDR3 amino acids: CASSTQGTDDGYIF. DNA for the CDR3: TGTGCCAGCAGCACCCAGGGGACTGACGATGGCTACATCTTC.

Of note for this clonotype: Germline is not matched at one junction end, which may reflect a read error. This chain links TRBV11-3 with TRBJ1-1; the D is unclear. The CDR3 totals 14 residues. Germline loops: CDR1 SGHNT, CDR2 YENEEA. CDR3 DNA: TGTACCAGCAGCATAGGTAGAGGATCCACTGAAACTTTCTTT. Translation: CTSSIGRGSTETFF.

A remark on this clonotype: Given a much more abundant clone one base away, this may be a read error. The V call is TRBV29-1, the J call TRBJ1-5, with 8 positions matching TRBD1. The CDR3 length is 12 residues. The germline gives CDR1 SQVTM, CDR2 ANQGSEA. The CDR3 reads CNAGQGNQPQHF. The DNA for the CDR3 is TGCAACGCCGGACAGGGAAACCAGCCCCAGCATTTT.

As concerns this clonotype: Since no conserved phenylalanine or tryptophan closes the CDR3, a read error is the likely cause. The J gene is TRBJ2-5, the V gene TRBV6-2 or TRBV6-3; D might be TRBD1 or TRBD2, each matching 6 bases. Germline loops: CDR1 MNHEY, CDR2 SVGEGT. This CDR3 spans 14 amino acids. V was shortened by 8 bases and J by 1 base, with 14 bases between the two germline ends. The CDR3 sequence is CASGLADSQETQYL. CDR3 bases: TGTGCCAGCGGCTTAGCGGACAGCCAAGAGACCCAGTACCTC.

Of note for this clonotype: One junction end does not reproduce the germline sequence, and a read error may be involved. V gene TRBV29-1 combines with J gene TRBJ1-1; D call uncertain. Germline V gives CDR1 SQVTM, CDR2 ANQGSEA. CDR3 length: 12 amino acids. CDR3 residues: CSVDIGNAEAFF. The CDR3 region has the DNA TGCAGCGTTGATATCGGGAACGCTGAAGCCTTCTTT.

Comments on this clonotype: The junction shows a germline mismatch at one end, possibly a read error. J is TRBJ2-1 and V is TRBV5-1, with D possibly being TRBD1 (6 bases). The germline V gene has CDR1 SGHRS and CDR2 YFSETQ. This CDR3 has 15 amino acids. The CDR3 loop reads CANSPRGDRFDEQFF. The CDR3 bases are TGCGCCAACAGCCCCAGGGGCGATAGGTTTGATGAACAGTTCTTC.

This clonotype was seen many times. This chain connects TRBV6-1 to TRBJ2-7; D is ambiguous. The ends were cut back, 5 bases at V and 4 bases at J, with 9 bases in the middle. CDR1 is MNHNS and CDR2 is SASEGT in the germline V gene. CDR3 size: 12 residues. The CDR3 region is CASSQVGYEQYF. The DNA for the CDR3 is TGTGCCAGCAGTCAAGTCGGGTACGAGCAGTACTTC.

For this clonotype: The junction differs from germline at one of its ends, possibly a read error. The rearrangement links TRBV7-9 to TRBJ2-1; TRBD2 aligns across 8 bases. Germline V gives CDR1 SEHNR, CDR2 FQNEAQ (reference sequence). The CDR3 contains 16 residues. CDR3 amino acids: CASSPSRGGDHNEQLF. The CDR3 nucleotides are TGTGCCAGCAGCCCTAGTCGGGGGGGGGACCACAATGAGCAGCTCTTC.

This clonotype was seen repeatedly, ten times or more. The V gene is TRBV20-1, the J gene TRBJ2-7; possible D gene TRBD1, 6 bases. This CDR3 is 15 amino acids long. The germline gives CDR1 DFQATT, CDR2 SNEGSKA (reference sequence). V lost 3 bases, J lost 2 bases, and 17 bases lay in between. CDR3 bases: TGCAGTGCTAGTAGGGGGATACAGGAGACCTACGAGCAGTACTTC. Amino acid sequence: CSASRGIQETYEQYF.

A word on this clonotype: A much bigger clone sits one base away, suggesting this may be a read error. The chain combines TRBV6-5 with TRBJ2-1; no clear D gene. The CDR3 totals 14 residues. Germline values: CDR1 MNHEY, CDR2 SVGAGI. CDR3 sequence (DNA): TGTGCCAGCAGTGACGCTGGGATGGAGAATGAGCAGCTCTTC. It is translated as CASSDAGMENEQLF.

This chain uses TRBV11-2 with TRBJ2-1; maybe TRBD2 (5 bases). V lost 5 bases and J 1 base, leaving 12 bases between the germline ends. This CDR3 is 15 amino acids long. CDR1 is SGHAT and CDR2 is FQNNGV in the germline V gene. CDR3 DNA sequence: TGTGCCAGCAGCCATAGGACTCAGTCCTACAATGAGCAGTTCTTC. Protein: CASSHRTQSYNEQFF.

In the case of this clonotype: This may be a read error: a much more frequent sequence differs by one nucleotide. The missing conserved phenylalanine or tryptophan at the end of this CDR3 makes a read error likely. V usage is TRBV29-1 and J usage is TRBJ2-3, with D perhaps TRBD1 (6 bases). This CDR3 has 13 amino acids. Trimming left V 8 bases short and J 8 bases short, with 20 bases between. The germline gives CDR1 SQVTM, CDR2 ANQGSEA. Here the CDR3 reads CSSSDSLHGTQYL. DNA for the CDR3: TGCAGCTCCTCGGACAGTTTACATGGTACGCAGTATTTA.

The chain joins TRBV5-1 to TRBJ1-1, with 9 positions matching TRBD1. The germline CDR1 and CDR2 sequences are SGHRS and YFSETQ. Trimming cost V 4 bases and J 5 bases; bases outside gene matches: 6. CDR3 size: 14 residues. The CDR3 bases are TGCGCCAGCAGCATACAGGGGGCGGGTACTGAAGCTTTCTTT. Amino acid sequence: CASSIQGAGTEAFF.

With regard to this clonotype: Its ends do not fully match the called genes, so a read error is possible. The rearrangement joins TRBV11-3 to TRBJ2-5; the D gene is possibly TRBD2 (5 bases). This CDR3 has 14 amino acids. The V gene's germline CDR1 is SGHNT and CDR2 YENEEA. Written as DNA, the CDR3 is TGTGCCAGCAGCCCCGACGTGAGTGGGGAGACCCAGGACTTC. It specifies CASSPDVSGETQDF.

With respect to this clonotype: This could be a read error, since a much larger clone is one nucleotide away. This chain connects TRBV6-2 or TRBV6-3 to TRBJ1-1, with TRBD1 matching over 7 bases. This CDR3 has 14 amino acids. Germline V gene sequence: CDR1 MNHEY, CDR2 SVGEGT. In DNA form, the CDR3 reads TGTGCCAGCAGTTATTGTGGACAGGCGACTGGAGCTTTCTTT. Its protein product is CASSYCGQATGAFF.

This clonotype was counted many times. The gene calls are TRBV10-3 and TRBJ2-1, with D perhaps TRBD1 or TRBD2 (6 bases each). CDR3 size: 17 residues. Germline lookup yields CDR1 ENHRY and CDR2 SYGVKD. Deletions cut 10 bases from V and 7 bases from J, with 29 bases between. The CDR3 DNA reads as TGTGCCACGACCCTACTGGCTTTAGGTAGGGGGGTTAATGAGCAGTTCTTC. It translates to CATTLLALGRGVNEQFF.

Remarks on this clonotype: A much larger clone is a single base away; this may be a read error. This rearrangement joins TRBV1 to TRBJ2-5; TRBD2, as called in the table, went unchecked against the DNA. TRBV1 is a pseudogene segment. This CDR3 has 13 amino acids. CDR3 DNA sequence: TGCAACAGCAGCCAGCAGACTAGAAGGGCCCAGTACTTC. This encodes CNSSQQTRRAQYF.